These 26 T cell receptor beta chains were sequenced from one sample in a study of blood T cell repertoires in COVID-19. Sequencing was performed with immunoSEQ multiplex PCR; in TCRdb, only in-frame clones are kept and a portion is missing. The sample yields some 240,000 clones, around 84% seen once. The sequenced sample was peripheral blood. All receptors derive from a human donor in a cohort sampled during active COVID-19.

This sequence joins TRBV30 and TRBJ1-1; 7 bases match TRBD1. CDR1 and CDR2 (germline): GTSNPN, SVGIG (reference sequence). J gave up 0 bases and V 5 bases, and 3 bases lay outside the gene matches. The CDR3 contains 13 residues. As DNA, the CDR3 is TGTGCCTGGGGGGGACAGCTGAACACTGAAGCTTTCTTT. It translates to CAWGGQLNTEAFF.

V is TRBV27 and J is TRBJ2-4; 10 nucleotides match TRBD1. The length of the CDR3 is 13 residues. Germline CDR1 and CDR2: MNHEY and SMNVEV (reference sequence). Trimming took 8 bases from V and 6 from J; bases not matched to a gene: 4. Here the CDR3 DNA reads TGTGCCAGCGGCCGGACAGGGGGAAACATTCAGTACTTC. Amino acids: CASGRTGGNIQYF.

The chain employs TRBV5-4 and TRBJ2-3, with D maybe TRBD2 (6 bases). V was pared by 4 bases and J by 0 bases, with 9 bases between. The germline V gene has CDR1 SGHNT and CDR2 YYREEE (reference sequence). The CDR3 has 14 residues. CDR3 region: CASSPGTSTDTQYF. CDR3 DNA sequence: TGTGCCAGCAGCCCCGGGACTAGCACAGATACGCAGTATTTT.

The chain combines TRBV28 with TRBJ2-3, with TRBD2 identical over 9 bases. V lost 6 bases and J lost 4; bases outside the gene matches: 11. Germline CDR1 MDHEN, CDR2 SYDVKM. CDR3 length equals 16 residues. In DNA, the CDR3 is TGTGCCAGCAGCCATGGGGCCGGGACTAGCTCAGATACGCAGTATTTT. Amino acid sequence: CASSHGAGTSSDTQYF.

This clone appeared once. The chain has TRBV7-3 and TRBJ2-2; 10 nucleotides agree with TRBD1. The CDR3 is 17 amino acids. After removal of 3 bases from V and 4 bases from J, the junction contained 8 bases not matched to a gene. Germline-derived CDR1 and CDR2 are SGHTA and FQGTGA. The CDR3 sequence: CASSLRQGAIGTGELFF. The CDR3 DNA reads TGTGCCAGCAGCTTGAGACAGGGGGCTATTGGCACCGGGGAGCTGTTTTTT. Full variable domain (rest looked up from reference TRBV7-3 and TRBJ2-2): GAGVSQTPSNKVTEKGKYVELRCDPISGHTALYWYRQSLGQGPEFLIYFQGTGAADDSGLPNDRFFAVRPEGSVSTLKIQRTERGDSAVYLCASSLRQGAIGTGELFFGEGSRLTVL.

This clone was seen only a few times. Other DNA sequences from this sample encode an identical CDR3 as well. The chain combines TRBV5-1 with TRBJ1-1, with D possibly TRBD1 on 5 matching bases. V was clipped by 2 bases and J by 5 bases, with 10 bases between them. Germline CDR1 and CDR2: SGHRS and YFSETQ. The CDR3 length is 13 residues. This CDR3 is CASSFDTGTEAFF. CDR3 bases: TGCGCCAGCAGCTTTGACACAGGTACTGAAGCTTTCTTT. Drawing the rest from reference TRBV5-1 and TRBJ1-1, the complete variable domain is KAGVTQTPRYLIKTRGQQVTLSCSPISGHRSVSWYQQTPGQGLQFLFEYFSETQRNKGNFPGRFSGRQFSNSRSEMNVSTLELGDSALYLCASSFDTGTEAFFGQGTRLTVV.

V and J are TRBV6-5 and TRBJ1-2; TRBD1 matches at 7 bases. With V trimmed by 3 bases and J by 8 bases, 3 bases remained unmatched. CDR3 length: 12 residues. Germline V gives CDR1 MNHEY, CDR2 SVGAGI. The CDR3 nucleotides are TGTGCCAGCAGTTATTTGGGACAGGGCTACACCTTC. The encoded protein is CASSYLGQGYTF.

This clone was seen only once. This sequence joins TRBV7-9 and TRBJ1-4; D possibly corresponds to TRBD1 (5 bases). Deletions cut 1 base from V and 6 bases from J, with 15 bases between. CDR1 and CDR2 (germline): SEHNR, FQNEAQ (reference sequence). The length of the CDR3 is 16 residues. CDR3 sequence: CASSLGAGRGDEKLFF. The CDR3 nucleotides read TGTGCCAGCAGCTTAGGGGCGGGGAGGGGCGATGAAAAACTGTTTTTT.

This clone was seen a few times. The chain has TRBV6-5 and TRBJ1-2; the D is unclear. V was clipped by 5 bases and J by 11 bases, with 21 bases between them. This CDR3 has 14 amino acids. The V gene's germline CDR1 is MNHEY and CDR2 SVGAGI. CDR3 amino acids: CASSKPGTIIIYTF. DNA of the CDR3: TGTGCCAGCAGTAAACCGGGAACTATTATAATTTACACCTTC.

The chain employs TRBV5-4 and TRBJ2-5; tentatively, D is TRBD1 (5 bases). Germline V CDR1 and CDR2: SGHNT, YYREEE (reference sequence). The CDR3 sequence is 13 residues long. Trimming shortened V by 4 bases and J by 4 bases, and 11 bases separated the two germline ends. Written as DNA, the CDR3 is TGTGCCAGCAGCGGGGAAGGGGTAGAGACCCAGTACTTC. Residues: CASSGEGVETQYF.

The chain joins TRBV5-1 to TRBJ2-3; a weak D match, TRBD1 (7 bases). The V gene's germline CDR1 is SGHRS and CDR2 YFSETQ. V was shortened by 4 bases and J by 2 bases, with 14 bases between the two germline ends. There are 15 residues in the CDR3. CDR3 in amino acids: CASSPGGLNTDTQYF. DNA for the CDR3: TGCGCCAGCAGCCCAGGGGGGCTGAACACAGATACGCAGTATTTT.

This clone was seen repeatedly, ten times or more. The chain couples TRBV6-5 to TRBJ2-7; TRBD1 is a possible D gene (6 bases). Germline V gene data show CDR1 as MNHEY and CDR2 as SVGAGI. The CDR3 totals 14 residues. V dropped 2 bases and J dropped 6 bases, with 14 bases sitting between them. This CDR3 is CASSYGTRVGEQYF. For the CDR3, the DNA is TGTGCCAGCAGTTACGGGACAAGGGTTGGCGAGCAGTACTTC.

This rearrangement joins TRBV3-1 (or the pseudogene TRBV3-2) to TRBJ2-3, with D tentatively TRBD2 (5 bases). V was pared by 4 bases and J by 1 base, with 12 bases between. Germline CDR1 LGHDT, CDR2 YNNKEL (reference sequence). This CDR3 contains 15 residues. CDR3 sequence (DNA): TGTGCCAGCAGCCTAACAGCGGAGGGCACAGATACGCAGTATTTT. It specifies CASSLTAEGTDTQYF.

This rearrangement joins TRBV28 to TRBJ2-3, with 7 nucleotides matching TRBD1. This CDR3 has 13 amino acids. The trim removed 7 bases at V and 11 bases at J, leaving 12 bases unmatched. Germline lookup yields CDR1 MDHEN and CDR2 SYDVKM. CDR3 sequence (DNA): TGTGCCAGCACTCCTCCGCAGGGGGTACTGCAGTATTTT. Its protein product is CASTPPQGVLQYF. Together with reference TRBV28 and TRBJ2-3, the CDR3 gives the full variable domain: DVKVTQSSRYLVKRTGEKVFLECVQDMDHENMFWYRQDPGLGLRLIYFSYDVKMKEKGDIPEGYSVSREKKERFSLILESASTNQTSMYLCASTPPQGVLQYFGPGTRLTVL.

This clone was observed at least ten times. The chain recombines TRBV30 with TRBJ2-5, with TRBD1 identical over 8 bases. The V gene end was trimmed by 6 bases and the J gene end by 1 base; junction bases not matched to a gene: 10. This CDR3 contains 15 residues. CDR1 GTSNPN and CDR2 SVGIG come from the germline V gene (reference sequence). The DNA for the CDR3 is TGTGCCTGCTCTCCCGGACAGGGCTCCCAAGAGACCCAGTACTTC. Amino acids: CACSPGQGSQETQYF.

This chain uses TRBV4-1 with TRBJ2-1; no firm D call. The germline gives CDR1 MGHRA, CDR2 YSYEKL. The CDR3 loop spans 17 amino acids. The V and J ends lost 4 bases and 0 bases respectively, with 16 bases between them. CDR3 in DNA: TGCGCCAGCAGCCCTTACCCCGTGATCAGCTCCTACAATGAGCAGTTCTTC. It specifies CASSPYPVISSYNEQFF.

This chain connects TRBV24-1 to TRBJ2-5, with 12 bases that match TRBD1. Germline trimming cut 2 bases from V and 5 bases from J; bases unmatched to any gene: 5. This CDR3 is built from 16 residues. Germline V lookup: CDR1 KGHDR, CDR2 SFDVKD. The CDR3 bases are TGTGCCACCAGTGATTCGGGACAGGGGGCAGGGGAGACCCAGTACTTC. It encodes CATSDSGQGAGETQYF.

The gene calls are TRBV5-1 and TRBJ2-1; D remains unclear. Germline values: CDR1 SGHRS, CDR2 YFSETQ. The CDR3 has 17 residues. V was cut by 1 base and J by 0 bases, with 14 bases left in between. This chain's CDR3 is CASSLSPASGSYNEQFF. CDR3 in DNA: TGCGCCAGCAGCTTGTCGCCGGCTAGTGGCTCCTACAATGAGCAGTTCTTC.

CDR3 in amino acids: CASSPGISYEQYF. The DNA of the CDR3 is TGTGCCAGCAGCCCAGGGATCTCCTACGAGCAGTACTTC. The chain carries TRBV6-5 and TRBJ2-7; D might be TRBD1 (5 bases). CDR1 and CDR2 (germline): MNHEY, SVGAGI. V lost 6 bases to trimming and J lost 0 bases, with 9 bases between them. The length of the CDR3 is 13 residues.

This clone appeared a single time. The genes are TRBV19 and TRBJ2-7; a possible D gene is TRBD1 (6 bases). CDR3 length: 14 amino acids. V was clipped by 8 bases and J by 0 bases, with 14 bases between them. CDR1 and CDR2 (germline): LNHDA, SQIVND (reference sequence). The CDR3 region has the DNA TGTGCCAGTCGACGGACAGTTAGCTCCTACGAGCAGTACTTC. This sequence encodes CASRRTVSSYEQYF. Based on the CDR3 plus reference TRBV19 and TRBJ2-7, the full variable domain is DGGITQSPKYLFRKEGQNVTLSCEQNLNHDAMYWYRQDPGQGLRLIYYSQIVNDFQKGDIAEGYSVSREKKESFPLTVTSAQKNPTAFYLCASRRTVSSYEQYFGPGTRLTVT.

The CDR3 protein is CASSRTGGPNEKLFF. The CDR3 bases are TGTGCCAGCAGTCGCACAGGGGGCCCGAATGAAAAACTGTTTTTT. The V and J genes are TRBV6-5 and TRBJ1-4; 9 bases fit TRBD1. Unmatched junction bases numbered 6, after V lost 5 bases and J lost 5 bases. The V gene's germline CDR1 is MNHEY and CDR2 SVGAGI. The CDR3 length is 15 residues.

The rearrangement uses TRBV28 and TRBJ2-7; 7 bases fit TRBD1. The CDR3 extends over 16 amino acids. Germline V CDR1 and CDR2: MDHEN, SYDVKM. V lost 6 bases, J lost 1 base, and 12 bases stayed unmatched. The CDR3 nucleotides are TGTGCCAGCAGGGAGGCCGGGACAGAGGCTTCCTACGAGCAGTACTTC. Translation gives CASREAGTEASYEQYF.

This clone was seen a few times. The chain couples TRBV12-3 or TRBV12-4 to TRBJ1-5, with D unclear. Trimming stripped 7 bases from V and 3 bases from J, with 10 bases between. This CDR3 is built from 13 residues. Here the CDR3 reads CASKERTNQPQHF. The CDR3 DNA sequence: TGTGCCAGCAAAGAGCGGACCAATCAGCCCCAGCATTTT.

The chain employs TRBV7-9 and TRBJ2-1; TRBD1 is a possible D gene (5 bases). Trimming shortened V by 7 bases and J by 6 bases, and 13 bases separated the two germline ends. CDR1 is SEHNR and CDR2 is FQNEAQ in the germline V gene (reference sequence). CDR3 length: 13 residues. The CDR3 loop is CASINAGFNEQFF. As DNA, the CDR3 is TGTGCCAGCATTAATGCAGGGTTCAATGAGCAGTTCTTC.

The CDR3 DNA reads TGTGCCAGCAGCTTCGTACAGGGTGGTGGCACAGATACGCAGTATTTT. This sequence encodes CASSFVQGGGTDTQYF. V gene TRBV7-9 combines with J gene TRBJ2-3, with TRBD1 as a possible D gene (6 bases). V was pared by 3 bases and J by 1 base, with 14 bases between. The length of the CDR3 is 16 residues. In germline, CDR1 is SEHNR, CDR2 FQNEAQ (reference sequence).

V usage is TRBV19 and J usage is TRBJ2-3, with TRBD2 as a possible D gene (6 bases). Trimming left V 8 bases short and J 1 base short, with 13 bases between. The CDR3 length is 14 residues. Germline loops: CDR1 LNHDA, CDR2 SQIVND (reference sequence). CDR3 sequence: CASSFQRGTDTQYF. CDR3 DNA sequence: TGTGCCAGTTCGTTCCAGCGGGGCACAGATACGCAGTATTTT.